Listed below are T cell receptor beta chains from one sample, sequenced in a study of T cells after posttransplantation cyclophosphamide. Clones were read by immunoSEQ multiplex PCR, and TCRdb kept only the in-frame ones, dropping some. The sample lists more than 10,000 clones; just under 85% were seen once. The material sequenced was PBMCs, taken approximately 2,000 days after allogeneic stem cell transplant with posttransplant cyclophosphamide. These receptors all come from a female patient aged 50-59 years who received an allogeneic stem cell transplant from a related donor, was CMV-positive, and had no GVHD. The graft donor may be the source of some T cells. The CDR3 runs from the conserved cysteine through the conserved F or W. A D gene is named only where the DNA matches it firmly. Size is stated for part of the rows, as once, few or many counts, or as a class when the clone is expanded.

TRBV21-1	.	.	TRBJ2-1	CASSKWGRVIRQGTNEQFF
TRBV15	once	.	TRBJ1-1	CATSRTARNTEAFF
TRBV27	medium-sized	TRBD1	TRBJ1-2	CASSLDWTGGSNYGYTF
TRBV7-9	.	.	TRBJ1-4	CASSPPGNEKLFF
TRBV11-2	.	.	TRBJ2-1	CASSLVGNEQFF
TRBV6-4	.	.	TRBJ2-2	CATLSRATGELFF
TRBV7-9	.	.	TRBJ2-1	CASSPPPRSRNYNEQFF
TRBV4-3	once	.	TRBJ2-7	CASSQDYGGRGQDEQYF
TRBV5-1	.	.	TRBJ1-2	CASSLRGSGDGYTF
TRBV7-9	few	TRBD1	TRBJ1-2	CASSSTGERRGYTF
TRBV7-9	.	.	TRBJ2-1	CASSPIAPGTWVANEQFF
TRBV5-1	.	.	TRBJ2-5	CASSPPQGFGFVETQYF
TRBV6-5	.	TRBD2	TRBJ2-7	CASSLGLAGSYEQYF
TRBV18	.	.	TRBJ1-2	CASSPGSPAYGYTF
TRBV9	.	TRBD1	TRBJ1-5	CASSRGQGRNQPQHF
TRBV19	.	TRBD1	TRBJ1-1	CASRDRGDTEAFF
TRBV28	.	TRBD1	TRBJ1-3	CASTEQRTGGNTIYF
TRBV27	.	TRBD1	TRBJ1-3	CASRGQGKRAIYF
TRBV4-1	.	TRBD2	TRBJ2-1	CASSQESSGGYNEQFF
TRBV10-1	.	TRBD2	TRBJ2-2	CASSPLAGRANTGELFF
TRBV5-6	.	TRBD2	TRBJ2-3	CASSLGGLADTDTQYF
TRBV4-1	.	TRBD1	TRBJ2-5	CASSREGQAWETQYF
TRBV21-1	few	.	TRBJ2-3	CASSKANRVTDTQYF
TRBV6-4	.	.	TRBJ1-1	CASSPEGVGNTEAFF
TRBV5-1	once	TRBD2	TRBJ2-4	CASSLAGGTLKNIQYF
TRBV5-1	.	TRBD2	TRBJ2-3	CASSGTSGSTDTQYF
TRBV2	.	.	TRBJ2-1	CASSEEGGHRGLYNEQFF
TRBV28	.	TRBD1	TRBJ2-5	CASSSGGRGRETQYF
TRBV21-1	.	.	TRBJ1-5	CAKMGGQPQHF
TRBV13	.	.	TRBJ2-5	CASSLGGSSETQYF
TRBV7-3	.	TRBD1	TRBJ2-3	CASSLLGGQGYTQYF
TRBV28	.	.	TRBJ2-7	CASGAWTRPYEQYF
TRBV5-1	.	TRBD1	TRBJ1-3	CASSSQGASSGNTIYF
TRBV27	.	.	TRBJ1-2	CASSLSFPGHLNYGYTF
TRBV7-6	.	TRBD2	TRBJ2-7	CASSLAPSGRSYEQYF
TRBV6-1	.	TRBD2	TRBJ2-1	CASSHTSGRGNEQFF
TRBV27	once	.	TRBJ2-2	CASSFLPSSGGELFF
TRBV27	.	TRBD1	TRBJ2-5	CASSSDRFRETQYF
TRBV4-1	.	TRBD2	TRBJ2-2	CASSQKMPSGGELFF
TRBV13	.	TRBD1	TRBJ1-5	CASSLGGGSYSNQPQHF
TRBV10-1	.	TRBD1	TRBJ2-2	CASSVGQGDYLTSDTGELFF
TRBV27	.	TRBD2	TRBJ2-1	CASRYDSGSSYNEQFF
TRBV6-5	.	.	TRBJ2-7	CASSYSSLWEVDEQYF
TRBV6-4	.	TRBD1	TRBJ1-3	CARRSIIHPGQGADTIYF
TRBV19	.	.	TRBJ2-1	CASSARLNEQFF
TRBV6-5	.	.	TRBJ2-3	CASSYTRQAGGTQYF
TRBV2	.	.	TRBJ2-1	CASLEQGFYNEQFF
TRBV5-6	.	.	TRBJ2-7	CASSSGLVEQYF
TRBV29-1	.	TRBD1	TRBJ1-1	CSVDGRGGGFTEAFF
TRBV10-3	.	TRBD1	TRBJ1-1	CAISGKDRGVPEAFF
TRBV18	.	.	TRBJ1-3	CASSPRASPGNTIYF
TRBV7-2	.	TRBD1	TRBJ2-7	CASSWGQLYEQYF
TRBV27	.	TRBD2	TRBJ2-7	CASSLSSGRSGQYF